The rows below give T cell receptor beta chains drawn from one sample of a study of PD-L1 blockade in urothelial cancer. The table came from immunoSEQ multiplex PCR; TCRdb's copy has only in-frame clones and leaves some out. In the table there are 60,000 to 70,000 clones, 81% of which are singletons. Sequences were derived from PBMCs, sampled around atezolizumab (anti-PD-L1) treatment. The receptors come from a man between 65 and 85 years old with urothelial cancer. Each CDR3 is given with its conserved first and last residue. A D gene is named only where the DNA matches it firmly. Only part of the rows carry a size: once, few, many, or a class if the clone is expanded.

CASSQQYSGNTIYF TGTGCCAGCAGCCAGCAGTACTCTGGAAACACCATATATTTT - TRBV14 - TRBJ1-3
CASSFSLPGQPKETQYF TGCGCCAGCAGTTTTTCACTTCCGGGACAGCCGAAAGAGACCCAGTACTTC - TRBV10-2 TRBD1 TRBJ2-5
CASSSGQPYEQYF TGTGCCAGCAGCTCGGGACAGCCCTACGAGCAGTACTTC - TRBV5-4 TRBD1 TRBJ2-7
CASSGGGLPQQFF TGCGCCAGCAGTGGGGGGGGACTGCCCCAGCAGTTCTTC - TRBV10-1 TRBD2 TRBJ2-1
CACKTGGEKLFF TGTGCCTGCAAGACGGGGGGAGAAAAACTGTTTTTT - TRBV6-1 - TRBJ1-4
CASRSGIYTDTQYF TGTGCCAGCAGGTCCGGGATCTACACAGATACGCAGTATTTT - TRBV2 - TRBJ2-3
CASRRLLGRDNEQFF TGCGCCAGCCGCCGATTACTGGGGCGAGACAATGAGCAGTTCTTC - TRBV5-1 - TRBJ2-1
CASSGGTADQPFVEQYF TGCGCCAGCAGTGGGGGGACAGCCGACCAACCGTTCGTCGAGCAGTACTTC - TRBV10-1 TRBD1 TRBJ2-7
CASSLTSGRDTDTQYF TGTGCCAGCAGCTTGACTAGCGGGAGAGACACAGATACGCAGTATTTT - TRBV5-8 TRBD2 TRBJ2-3
CASSPAGTGTYGYTF TGTGCCAGCTCACCCGCGGGGACAGGGACCTATGGCTACACCTTC - TRBV18 TRBD1 TRBJ1-2
CASSFDGGKYEQYF TGTGCCAGCAGCTTTGATGGCGGGAAGTACGAGCAGTACTTC once TRBV7-2 - TRBJ2-7
CASSDRTGKGNTEAFF TGTGCCAGCAGTGACAGGACAGGGAAAGGAAACACTGAAGCTTTCTTT - TRBV25-1 TRBD1 TRBJ1-1
CASSPFTGPYEQYF TGTGCCAGCAGTCCCTTCACAGGTCCCTACGAGCAGTACTTC - TRBV6-5 - TRBJ2-7
CASSIMGLAYNEQFF TGTGCCAGTAGTATTATGGGACTAGCGTACAATGAGCAGTTCTTC - TRBV19 TRBD2 TRBJ2-1
CASSLRGITGELFF TGTGCCAGCAGCTTAAGGGGCATCACCGGGGAGCTGTTTTTT - TRBV7-2 - TRBJ2-2
CASSGLAGGIDEQFF TGTGCCAGCAGTGGACTAGCGGGAGGGATAGATGAGCAGTTCTTC once TRBV6-1 TRBD2 TRBJ2-1
CASRTGTGTDTQYF TGCGCCAGCAGGACAGGGACGGGCACAGATACGCAGTATTTT - TRBV5-1 TRBD1 TRBJ2-3
CASSLDSHYGYTF TGTGCCAGCAGCTTGGACAGTCACTATGGCTACACCTTC - TRBV5-4 - TRBJ1-2
CASSYPDTYEQYF TGTGCCAGCAGTTACCCGGACACCTACGAGCAGTACTTC - TRBV6-5 - TRBJ2-7
CASREGLAGAIAKNIQYF TGTGCCAGCAGGGAGGGGCTAGCGGGAGCCATAGCCAAAAACATTCAGTACTTC - TRBV2 TRBD2 TRBJ2-4
CASRRGGYSGNTIYF TGTGCCAGCAGAAGAGGGGGATACTCTGGAAACACCATATATTTT - TRBV28 - TRBJ1-3
CASSLEGGTGVYF TGTGCCAGCAGCTTGGAGGGTGGGACTGGTGTGTATTTT - TRBV7-9 - TRBJ2-3
CASSPSWGGYEQYF TGTGCCAGCAGTCCCTCCTGGGGGGGGTACGAGCAGTACTTC - TRBV27 TRBD2 TRBJ2-7
CASSLEVGLAAQNTQYF TGCGCCAGCAGCTTGGAGGTAGGACTAGCGGCTCAGAATACGCAGTATTTT - TRBV5-1 TRBD2 TRBJ2-3
CAIRLGTGNYEQYF TGTGCCATCAGATTAGGGACAGGGAACTACGAGCAGTACTTC few TRBV10-3 TRBD1 TRBJ2-7
CASSPQLTGTSGSSYNEQFF TGTGCCAGCTCACCACAACTCACCGGGACTAGCGGGAGCTCCTACAATGAGCAGTTCTTC - TRBV18 TRBD2 TRBJ2-1
CASSLTAGTGYYNEQFF TGCGCCAGCAGCTTGACTGCCGGGACAGGGTACTACAATGAGCAGTTCTTC once TRBV5-1 TRBD1 TRBJ2-1
CASKGGISNQPQHF TGTGCCAGCAAGGGAGGGATTAGCAATCAGCCCCAGCATTTT few TRBV6-1 - TRBJ1-5
CATSREGSAATYEQYF TGTGCCACCAGCAGAGAGGGTTCAGCGGCGACCTACGAGCAGTACTTC - TRBV15 - TRBJ2-7
CAWRWGRGSHGYTF TGTGCCTGGAGGTGGGGCAGGGGAAGCCATGGCTACACCTTC - TRBV30 - TRBJ1-2
CASSFSGSYEQYF TGTGCCAGCAGTTTTTCAGGGTCCTACGAGCAGTACTTC - TRBV28 - TRBJ2-7
CASSQEGTAYSNQPQHF TGCGCCAGCAGCCAAGAGGGGACAGCTTATAGCAATCAGCCCCAGCATTTT - TRBV4-1 TRBD1 TRBJ1-5
CASSWTGGKTYEQYF TGCGCCAGCAGCTGGACAGGGGGCAAAACCTACGAGCAGTACTTC once TRBV5-1 TRBD1 TRBJ2-7
CASSEYGGSYEKLFF TGTGCCAGCAGTGAATATGGAGGGAGTTACGAAAAACTGTTTTTT - TRBV25-1 - TRBJ1-4
CATSDRVPYEQYF TGTGCCACGTCTGACAGGGTCCCCTACGAGCAGTACTTC - TRBV2 TRBD1 TRBJ2-7
CASSWTTGGLGETQYF TGTGCCAGCAGCTGGACTACAGGGGGCCTTGGGGAGACCCAGTACTTC - TRBV5-4 TRBD1 TRBJ2-5
CAWSVPLGQFSTDTQYF TGTGCCTGGAGTGTACCCCTAGGACAGTTCAGCACAGATACGCAGTATTTT - TRBV30 - TRBJ2-3
CASLIGQGSDTQYF TGTGCCAGTCTTATCGGACAGGGGTCAGATACGCAGTATTTT - TRBV5-4 TRBD1 TRBJ2-3
CASSLGARTNYGYTF TGTGCCAGCAGCTTAGGGGCAAGAACTAACTATGGCTACACCTTC - TRBV7-6 - TRBJ1-2
CASSENLGGNQPQHF TGTGCCAGCAGTGAAAATCTGGGAGGCAATCAGCCCCAGCATTTT - TRBV6-1 - TRBJ1-5
CASSPIAGGDTQYF TGTGCCAGCTCACCTATAGCGGGAGGAGATACGCAGTATTTT - TRBV18 TRBD2 TRBJ2-3
CASRKTDPEAFF TGTGCCAGCAGAAAGACAGATCCTGAAGCTTTCTTT - TRBV2 - TRBJ1-1
CASSQPGWNTEAFF TGTGCCAGCAGCCAGCCGGGGTGGAACACTGAAGCTTTCTTT - TRBV4-2 - TRBJ1-1
CASSEARAEQFF TGTGCCAGCAGTGAAGCGAGGGCGGAGCAGTTCTTC - TRBV2 - TRBJ2-1
CASSFTGKETQYF TGTGCCAGCAGCTTCACAGGGAAAGAGACCCAGTACTTC - TRBV5-6 - TRBJ2-5